The clone carrying this TCR beta chain was recorded many times. For TCR beta, libraries came from iRepertoire HTBI primers and Arm-PCR of CDR3 regions. TCRdb re-called the multiplex PCR reads with MiXCR, one entry per CDR3 protein. The sample has 200,000 to 300,000 distinct CDR3 sequences; around 20% are singletons. Time point in this sample: newly diagnosed GD, antithyroid drugs for less than 3 months. There was RNA extracted from PBMCs, and the TCR library was made from it. The sample is drawn from a study of regulatory T cells in long-lasting Graves disease. J lost 10 bases, V lost 4 bases, and 4 bases had no gene match. The CDR3 runs 15 residues. The germline gives CDR1 MNHEY, CDR2 SVGAGI.

The chain combines TRBV6-5 with TRBJ2-1; 16 positions match TRBD2. Sample: peripheral blood mononuclear cells (PBMCs), taken at new diagnosis, from a patient treated with antithyroid drugs. The source is a female donor with Graves disease. The CDR3 reads CASSSGTSGGAEQFF. For the CDR3, the DNA is TGTGCCAGCAGTTCAGGGACTAGCGGGGGGGCCGAGCAGTTCTTC.